One TCR beta chain is described in this entry. The antigen is unknown. The CDR3 has 15 residues. The V gene lost 3 bases and the J gene lost 3 bases, with 14 bases spanning the gap. CDR1 and CDR2 (germline): MDHEN, SYDVKM. Under the ViraFEST assay, PBMC were stimulated with viral peptide pools so that antigen-specific CD4+ T cells expanded. Sequencing was performed afterwards. Having been cultured for 10 days, the cells underwent CD4+ T cell isolation. Vaccine recipients had no previous SARS-CoV-2 infection; their nucleocapsid antibodies were negative. Method: immunoSEQ multiplex PCR; TCRdb's copy keeps in-frame clones and lacks some. The table has tens of thousands of clones, roughly 70% seen once. The record originates from a study of vaccination effects on CD4 cells after COVID-19.

V is TRBV28 and J is TRBJ1-1; weak D call: TRBD1 (5 bases). The sample was CD4+ T cells from PBMCs cultured with HCoV-OC43 spike peptides, taken before COVID-19 vaccination. The subset denotes: HCoV-OC43 spike overlapping peptide pool stimulation. The TCR was taken from a human donor who received a COVID-19 vaccine. The CDR3 DNA reads as TGTGCCAGCAGTTTTGGTTGGAGCAGGGACACTGAAGCTTTCTTT. Translation: CASSFGWSRDTEAFF.